This TCR beta chain derives from a study of T cell repertoires in ileal Crohn's disease. Study-level background: About half of patients got postoperative therapy: 11 thiopurines, 18 anti-TNF.

In regard to this clone: Its antigen is not known.

This table comes from immunoSEQ multiplex PCR, and its TCRdb copy is limited to in-frame clones, with some not included. The data show approximately 12,000 clones, around 76% seen once. This CDR3 comprises 16 residues. Losses at the gene ends were 4 bases for V and 10 bases for J; bases not matched to a gene: 14. Germline CDR1 is SGHNT and CDR2 is YENEEA. Whole-study findings and limits: Mucosal expansions were suggested to be mainly CD8 T cells.

The V call is TRBV11-3, the J call TRBJ2-1; 9 nucleotides match TRBD2. The receptor's source is an adult with Crohn's disease. Sample: ileal tissue. The chain's CDR3 is CASSSGRIAGEGEQFF. The CDR3 DNA is TGTGCCAGCAGCTCGGGCCGGATAGCGGGAGAGGGGGAGCAGTTCTTC.